This T cell receptor (beta chain) is from a study of monozygotic twins with inflammatory bowel disease (dated by TCRdb to the late 2010s). About the full investigation: The full study comprised around 28 monozygotic twin pairs: nine German pairs (four IBD-concordant, five IBD-discordant) and 19 IBD-discordant Danish pairs. Within discordant pairs, disease-associated traits were sought mainly by comparing IBD patients with their genetically identical healthy co-twins. Each individual had, on average, about 151 000 unique TCRalpha sequences and 181 000 unique TCRbeta sequences available for analysis.

Details on this clonotype: Which antigen it targets is not known.

From each donor, a 2.5 ml peripheral blood sample was collected into PAXgene tubes and kept at -80 degrees C. Without T cell sorting, total RNA was isolated from whole blood using the PAXgene blood miRNA kit on an automated QIAcube. Peripheral blood from monozygotic twin pairs, either concordant or discordant for inflammatory bowel disease, underwent deep TCRalpha and TCRbeta repertoire profiling that used unique molecular barcoding. For every twin pair, smoking habits were documented, and each individual was categorised as a current, former or never smoker. The cysteine opens and the phenylalanine closes a CDR3 of 17 amino acids. DNA was not recorded. Sequences SGHRS (CDR1) and YFSETQ (CDR2) are obtained from the germline V gene. Broader findings and caveats from the paper: Compared with healthy twins, IBD patients had fewer clonotypes in common with other individuals, a difference most pronounced in patients showing signs of disease activity. No difference in repertoire similarity was observed between concordant and discordant twins, possibly owing to limited statistical power. Distinction between different T cell subtypes could not be achieved in the analysis. A decrease in TCRbeta repertoire diversity, as measured by inverse Simpson index, was observed in IBD patients compared with their healthy co-twins. No single strong signal or clonotype linked to IBD turned up in the results, so the idea that one exists was not supported. Because patients were on differing immunosuppressive treatments, the repertoires may have picked up extra background noise and inter-individual variability.

Libraries were built with 5' RACE. The input for every TCR library was roughly 3,200 ng of total RNA. For each sample, cDNA synthesis was carried out in eight separate reactions using SMARTScribe reverse transcriptase. During cDNA synthesis, unique molecular identifiers containing a 6-nucleotide sample barcode were introduced by template switching. Amplification of TCRalpha and TCRbeta cDNA involved two nested PCRs of 16 and 9 cycles, and each PCR was followed by bead purification. Before amplification, the cDNA was treated with uracil DNA-glycosylase and purified using the QIAquick PCR purification kit. The second PCR added Illumina TruSeq-compatible adapters along with sample-specific barcodes. TapeStation and Qubit were used to check library quality and concentration, and 4 to 6.5 ng of each library went into the pool. Pooled libraries were sequenced on an Illumina HiSeq2500 single-index Rapid Run with 2 x 100 bp reads and custom sequencing primers. The source study handled its data this way. UMI-based consensus assembly with MiGEC version 1.2.6 was used to correct PCR and sequencing errors. V(D)J alignment, clonotype assembly and CDR3 extraction were performed with MiXCR version 2.1.1. To normalise gene usage, clonotype sharing and MAIT/NKT TCR abundance, the analysis used the top 1000, 10 000 and 20 000 clonotypes per sample. After downsampling to 27 000 UMIs, diversity was calculated as the inverse Simpson index using the vegan R package. Paired Mann-Whitney U tests were applied to discordant twin pairs, and Benjamini-Hochberg correction was used for multiple testing. After reprocessing by TCRdb, each CDR3 protein sequence is one entry, and no DNA is given. The V and J calls come from TCRdb's annotation, not from the publication. The sample table on file contains some 130,000 distinct CDR3 sequences. The ten largest clones capture roughly 1.2% of the sample.

The V and J genes are TRBV5-1 and TRBJ2-7; the D gene TCRdb calls, TRBD2, cannot be checked with no DNA. This sequence was found in a human donor with ulcerative colitis or Crohn's disease, or a healthy co-twin of an affected twin (not recorded which). The sequenced material came from blood. CDR3 reads: CASSLLGLAGGPFEQYF.